The clone carrying this T cell receptor (beta chain) was counted between two and nine times. The antigen is not known. From the RT-PCR reads, TCRdb called clonotypes with MiXCR, one entry per CDR3 protein. The table records about 520,000 distinct CDR3 sequences, 25% of them present only once. This specimen belongs to a study of response to subunit inactivated influenza vaccine. Germline CDR1 is ENHRY and CDR2 is SYGVKD. The V and J ends lost 3 bases and 7 bases respectively, with 15 bases between them. The CDR3 is made up of 15 amino acids. The study, taken as a whole, reports: Few additional T cells are recruited per seasonal influenza vaccination, authors suggested.

This TCR came from a man between 45 and 60 years old who received an inactivated influenza vaccine. This specimen consisted of CD4+ T cells sorted from PBMCs, obtained about 5 days after vaccination. V gene TRBV10-3 combines with J gene TRBJ2-2; TRBD2 might be the D (6 bases). CDR3 nucleotide sequence: TGTGCCATCAGTGACTCGGGGGTAGTGATCGGGGAGCTGTTTTTT. The encoded protein is CAISDSGVVIGELFF.